The sequence of this T cell receptor beta chain was determined in a study of human T cells and chemical hapten exposure. Study in general: Patients' scalps got diphenylcyclopropenone weekly throughout the approximately 24-week study. Yields of TCR per sample differed, chiefly owing to small differences in pooled library volume.

This clonotype has ten or more counts. Unmatched junction bases numbered 14, after V lost 3 bases and J lost 6 bases. This CDR3 is built from 16 residues. CDR1 DFQATT and CDR2 SNEGSKA come from the germline V gene (reference sequence). Indicated time point: patch test 3, about 24 weeks after DPC sensitization. As for treatment: therapeutic diphenylcyclopropenone sensitization with weekly scalp DPC. Staff drew blood before applying each patch test. Extraction yielded total RNA from whole blood (unfractionated). MiXCR, run by TCRdb on the RACE reads, gives a single entry per CDR3 protein. The sample has about 82,000 distinct CDR3 sequences; 13% are singletons.

This chain uses TRBV20-1 with TRBJ2-3; 8 bases match TRBD1. Material: whole blood, obtained in connection with sensitization to the hapten diphenylcyclopropenone (DPC). The sequence came from a woman between 45 and 65 years old with alopecia areata. Some clones in this sample may be carry-over from other donors' samples. The CDR3 nucleotides are TGCAGTGCTAGCGGATCCGGGACAGGCCTACGGGATACGCAGTATTTT. Its translation is CSASGSGTGLRDTQYF.